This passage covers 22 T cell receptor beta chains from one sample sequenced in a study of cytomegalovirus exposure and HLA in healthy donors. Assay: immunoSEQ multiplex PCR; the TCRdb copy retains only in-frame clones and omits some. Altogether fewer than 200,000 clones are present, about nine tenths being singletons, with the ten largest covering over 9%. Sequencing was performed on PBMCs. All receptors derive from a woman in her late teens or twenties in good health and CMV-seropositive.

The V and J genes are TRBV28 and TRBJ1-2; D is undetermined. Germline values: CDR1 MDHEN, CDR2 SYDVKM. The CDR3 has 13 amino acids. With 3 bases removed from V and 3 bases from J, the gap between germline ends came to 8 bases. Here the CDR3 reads CASSLAGYYGYTF. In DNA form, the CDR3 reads TGTGCCAGCAGTTTGGCAGGATACTATGGCTACACCTTC.

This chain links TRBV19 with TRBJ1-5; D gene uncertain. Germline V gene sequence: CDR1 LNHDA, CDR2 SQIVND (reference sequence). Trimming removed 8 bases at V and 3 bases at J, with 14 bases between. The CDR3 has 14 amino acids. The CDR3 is CASRFRSPNQPQHF. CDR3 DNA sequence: TGTGCCAGTCGATTCAGAAGTCCCAATCAGCCCCAGCATTTT. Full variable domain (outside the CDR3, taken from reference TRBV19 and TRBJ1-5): DGGITQSPKYLFRKEGQNVTLSCEQNLNHDAMYWYRQDPGQGLRLIYYSQIVNDFQKGDIAEGYSVSREKKESFPLTVTSAQKNPTAFYLCASRFRSPNQPQHFGDGTRLSIL.

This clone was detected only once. CDR3 sequence (DNA): TGTGCCAGTAGTACCGGCATGGGGACTAGCAACGGGGAGCTGTTTTTT. Its protein is CASSTGMGTSNGELFF. V usage is TRBV19 and J usage is TRBJ2-2; TRBD2 matches at 9 bases. CDR1 and CDR2 (germline): LNHDA, SQIVND (reference sequence). The length of the CDR3 is 16 residues. V shed 4 bases, J shed 7 bases, and the junction held 10 bases outside the gene matches.

The CDR3 loop reads CASSGTWLNTEAFF. CDR3 DNA: TGTGCCAGCAGCGGTACATGGCTGAACACTGAAGCTTTCTTT. The gene calls are TRBV9 and TRBJ1-1; the D is unclear. This CDR3 has 14 residues. Germline assignment: CDR1 SGDLS and CDR2 YYNGEE. Deletions cut 3 bases from V and 0 bases from J, with 9 bases between. Combining the CDR3 with reference TRBV9 and TRBJ1-1 gives the whole variable domain DSGVTQTPKHLITATGQRVTLRCSPRSGDLSVYWYQQSLDQGLQFLIQYYNGEERAKGNILERFSAQQFPDLHSELNLSSLELGDSALYFCASSGTWLNTEAFFGQGTRLTVV.

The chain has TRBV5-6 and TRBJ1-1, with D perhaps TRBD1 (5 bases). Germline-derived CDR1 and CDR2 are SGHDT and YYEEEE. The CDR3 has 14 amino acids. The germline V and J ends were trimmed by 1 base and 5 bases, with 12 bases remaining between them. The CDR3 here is CASSLYQGGTEAFF. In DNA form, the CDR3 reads TGTGCCAGCAGCTTGTACCAGGGAGGAACTGAAGCTTTCTTT.

CDR3 region: CASSTTGRQETQYF. The CDR3 DNA reads as TGTGCCAGCAGCACTACAGGGCGCCAAGAGACCCAGTACTTC. The chain employs TRBV7-2 and TRBJ2-5; a weak D match, TRBD1 (6 bases). CDR1 is SGHTA, CDR2 FQGNSA, per germline. The CDR3 is 14 amino acids. The germline V and J ends were trimmed by 5 bases and 1 base, with 11 bases remaining between them.

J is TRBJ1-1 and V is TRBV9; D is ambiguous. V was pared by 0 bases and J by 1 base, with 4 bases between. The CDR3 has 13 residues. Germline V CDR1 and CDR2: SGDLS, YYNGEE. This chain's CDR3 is CASSVVSNTEAFF. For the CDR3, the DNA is TGTGCCAGCAGCGTAGTATCGAACACTGAAGCTTTCTTT.

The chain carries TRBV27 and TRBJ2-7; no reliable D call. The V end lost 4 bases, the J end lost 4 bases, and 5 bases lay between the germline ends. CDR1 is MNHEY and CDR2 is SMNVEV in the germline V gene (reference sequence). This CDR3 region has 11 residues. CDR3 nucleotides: TGTGCCAGCAGTTCGAGATACGAGCAGTACTTC. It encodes CASSSRYEQYF.

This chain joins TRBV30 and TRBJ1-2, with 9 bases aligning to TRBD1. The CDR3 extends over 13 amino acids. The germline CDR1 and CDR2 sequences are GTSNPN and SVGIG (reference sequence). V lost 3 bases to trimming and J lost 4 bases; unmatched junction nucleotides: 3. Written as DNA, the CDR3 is TGTGCCTGGAGGGTGGACAGGGGCTATGGCTACACCTTC. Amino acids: CAWRVDRGYGYTF. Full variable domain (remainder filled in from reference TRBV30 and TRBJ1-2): SQTIHQWPATLVQPVGSPLSLECTVEGTSNPNLYWYRQAAGRGLQLLFYSVGIGQISSEVPQNLSASRPQDRQFILSSKKLLLSDSGFYLCAWRVDRGYGYTFGSGTRLTVV.

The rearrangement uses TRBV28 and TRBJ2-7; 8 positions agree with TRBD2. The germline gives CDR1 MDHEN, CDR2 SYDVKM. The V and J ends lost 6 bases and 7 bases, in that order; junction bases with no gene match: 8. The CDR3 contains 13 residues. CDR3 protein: CASRGAGVREQYF. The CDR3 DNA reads TGTGCCAGCAGGGGAGCGGGAGTGAGAGAGCAGTACTTC.

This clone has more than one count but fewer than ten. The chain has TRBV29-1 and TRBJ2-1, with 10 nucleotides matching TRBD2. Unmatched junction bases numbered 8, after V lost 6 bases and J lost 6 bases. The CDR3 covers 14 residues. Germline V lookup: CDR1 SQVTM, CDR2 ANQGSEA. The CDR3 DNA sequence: TGCAGCGTGCGATCCGGGACTAGCGCCAATGAGCAGTTCTTC. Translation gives CSVRSGTSANEQFF.

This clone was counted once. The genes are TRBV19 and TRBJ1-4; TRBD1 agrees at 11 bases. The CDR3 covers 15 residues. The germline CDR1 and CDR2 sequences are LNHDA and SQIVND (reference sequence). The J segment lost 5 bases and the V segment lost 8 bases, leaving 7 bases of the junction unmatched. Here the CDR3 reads CASADGQGANEKLFF. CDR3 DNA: TGTGCCAGTGCCGATGGACAGGGGGCGAATGAAAAACTGTTTTTT. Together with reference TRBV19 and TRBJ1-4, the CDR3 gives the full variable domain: DGGITQSPKYLFRKEGQNVTLSCEQNLNHDAMYWYRQDPGQGLRLIYYSQIVNDFQKGDIAEGYSVSREKKESFPLTVTSAQKNPTAFYLCASADGQGANEKLFFGSGTQLSVL.

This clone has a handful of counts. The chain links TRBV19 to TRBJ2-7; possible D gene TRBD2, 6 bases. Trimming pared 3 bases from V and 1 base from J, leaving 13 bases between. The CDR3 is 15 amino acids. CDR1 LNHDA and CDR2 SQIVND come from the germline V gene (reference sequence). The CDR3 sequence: CASSIQPGVSYEQYF. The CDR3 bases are TGTGCCAGTAGTATCCAGCCGGGAGTGTCCTACGAGCAGTACTTC.

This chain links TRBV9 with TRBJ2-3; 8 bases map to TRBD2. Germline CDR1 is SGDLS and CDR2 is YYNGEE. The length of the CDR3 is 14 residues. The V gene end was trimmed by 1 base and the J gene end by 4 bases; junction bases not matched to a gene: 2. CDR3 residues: CASSVKRESDTQYF. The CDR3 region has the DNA TGTGCCAGCAGCGTAAAGCGGGAGTCAGATACGCAGTATTTT.

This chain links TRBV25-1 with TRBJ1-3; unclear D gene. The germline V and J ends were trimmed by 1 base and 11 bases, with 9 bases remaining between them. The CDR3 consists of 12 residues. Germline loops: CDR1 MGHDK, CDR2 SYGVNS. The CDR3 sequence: CASSESPVAIYF. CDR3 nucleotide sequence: TGTGCCAGCAGTGAATCTCCGGTGGCCATATATTTT.

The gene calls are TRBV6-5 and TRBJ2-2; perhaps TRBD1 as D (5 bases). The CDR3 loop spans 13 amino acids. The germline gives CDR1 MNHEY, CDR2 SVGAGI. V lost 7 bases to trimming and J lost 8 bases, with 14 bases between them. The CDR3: CASNVGALGELFF. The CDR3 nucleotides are TGTGCCAGCAACGTAGGGGCGTTGGGGGAGCTGTTTTTT.

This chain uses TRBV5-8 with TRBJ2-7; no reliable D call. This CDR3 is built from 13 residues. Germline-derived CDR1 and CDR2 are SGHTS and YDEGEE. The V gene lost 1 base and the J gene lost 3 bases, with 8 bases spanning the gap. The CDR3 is CASSLTAIYEQYF. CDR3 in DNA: TGTGCCAGCAGCTTGACAGCAATCTACGAGCAGTACTTC. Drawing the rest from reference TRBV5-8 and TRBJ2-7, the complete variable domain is EAGVTQSPTHLIKTRGQQATLRCSPISGHTSVYWYQQALGLGLQFLLWYDEGEERNRGNFPPRFSGRQFPNYSSELNVNALELEDSALYLCASSLTAIYEQYFGPGTRLTVT.

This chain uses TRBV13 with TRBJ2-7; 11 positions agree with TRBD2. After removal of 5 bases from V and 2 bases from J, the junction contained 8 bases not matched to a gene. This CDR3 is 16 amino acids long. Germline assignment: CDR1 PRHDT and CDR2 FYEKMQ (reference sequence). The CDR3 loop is CASSPTASGRTYEQYF. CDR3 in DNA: TGTGCCAGCAGCCCCACGGCTAGCGGGAGGACCTACGAGCAGTACTTC.

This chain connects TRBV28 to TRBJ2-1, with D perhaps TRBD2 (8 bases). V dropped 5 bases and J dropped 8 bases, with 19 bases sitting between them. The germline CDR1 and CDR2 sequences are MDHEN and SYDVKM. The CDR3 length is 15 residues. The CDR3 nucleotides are TGTGCCAGCAGTGGACTAGCAGGGGGGATCGATGAGCAGTTCTTC. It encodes CASSGLAGGIDEQFF.

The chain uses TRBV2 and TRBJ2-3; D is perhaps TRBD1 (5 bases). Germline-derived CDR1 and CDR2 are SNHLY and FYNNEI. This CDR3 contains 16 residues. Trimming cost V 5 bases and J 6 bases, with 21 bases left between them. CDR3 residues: CASSTPLETENDTQYF. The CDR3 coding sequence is TGTGCCAGCAGTACCCCCCTGGAGACAGAAAACGATACGCAGTATTTT. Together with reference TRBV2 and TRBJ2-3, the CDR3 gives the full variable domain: EPEVTQTPSHQVTQMGQEVILRCVPISNHLYFYWYRQILGQKVEFLVSFYNNEISEKSEIFDDQFSVERPDGSNFTLKIRSTKLEDSAMYFCASSTPLETENDTQYFGPGTRLTVL.

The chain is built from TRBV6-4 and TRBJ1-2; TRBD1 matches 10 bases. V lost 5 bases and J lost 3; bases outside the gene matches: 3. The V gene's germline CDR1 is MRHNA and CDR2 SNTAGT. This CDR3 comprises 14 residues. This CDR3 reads CASSLGQGDYGYTF. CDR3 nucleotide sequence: TGTGCCAGCAGTCTTGGACAGGGGGACTATGGCTACACCTTC.

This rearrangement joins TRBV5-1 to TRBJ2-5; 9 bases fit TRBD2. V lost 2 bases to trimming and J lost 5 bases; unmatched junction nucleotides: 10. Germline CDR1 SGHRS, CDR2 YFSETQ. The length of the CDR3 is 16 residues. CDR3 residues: CASSFYRAGGSETQYF. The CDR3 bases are TGCGCCAGCAGCTTCTATAGGGCGGGAGGGTCGGAGACCCAGTACTTC.